In its sample, the clone carrying this T cell receptor (beta chain) was seen many times. The antigen is unknown. The entry originates in a study of Graves' ophthalmopathy and Graves' hyperthyroidism. Study-wide findings and caveats: For separating ophthalmopathy from stable hyperthyroidism, a 13-signature model gave approximately 90% sensitivity and roughly 83% specificity.

About 10 ml of fresh blood yielded the PBMCs by density gradient. Trimming left V 3 bases short and J 7 bases short, with 13 bases between. This CDR3 has 12 amino acids. From germline, CDR1 is DFQATT and CDR2 SNEGSKA (reference sequence). Using RNA transcripts, the TCR beta CDR3 regions were amplified. HTBI-primed first-round RT-PCR preceded second-round multiplex PCR. TCRdb called the multiplex PCR reads again in MiXCR, with one record for every CDR3 protein. The table shows 400,000 or so distinct CDR3 sequences, with approximately 18% occurring only once. This chain connects TRBV20-1 to TRBJ2-7; D unclear. This sequence was found in an adult woman with stable Graves' hyperthyroidism. Material for sequencing was peripheral blood. The DNA for the CDR3 is TGCAGTGCTAGTTCGGCCTCGGCGGAGCAGTACTTC. It specifies CSASSASAEQYF.